These 19 T cell receptor beta chains were all obtained from the same sample, sequenced in a study of blood T cell repertoires in COVID-19. Repertoires were generated with immunoSEQ multiplex PCR, while TCRdb's copy carries only in-frame clones and drops some. The sample holds under 200,000 clones, around 84% seen once. Sequenced material: peripheral blood. These receptors came from a man between 60 and 75 years old with COVID-19, enrolled during active disease.

The genes are TRBV19 and TRBJ1-5; TRBD1 aligns across 7 bases. With V trimmed by 8 bases and J by 7 bases, 17 bases remained unmatched. This CDR3 comprises 16 residues. Germline V lookup: CDR1 LNHDA, CDR2 SQIVND (reference sequence). The CDR3 reads CASLPTLDRVRQPQHF. The CDR3 region has the DNA TGTGCCAGTCTCCCAACCCTTGACAGGGTGAGACAGCCCCAGCATTTT.

V is TRBV4-3 and J is TRBJ1-2, with D tentatively TRBD1 (5 bases). This CDR3 contains 16 residues. The germline V gene encodes CDR1 LGHNA and CDR2 YSLEER. Between the trimmed V and J ends, which lost 3 bases and 4 bases, there was a span of 18 bases. CDR3 in DNA: TGCGCCAGCAGCCAGGCAGAGACGGGGGGAAGCTATGGCTACACCTTC. Protein product: CASSQAETGGSYGYTF.

This sequence joins TRBV20-1 and TRBJ2-7; D is unresolved. This CDR3 has 11 amino acids. Trimming cost V 6 bases and J 3 bases, with 9 bases left between them. The germline V gene has CDR1 DFQATT and CDR2 SNEGSKA (reference sequence). The CDR3 DNA reads TGCAGTGCCCCCTTGAGCTACGAGCAGTACTTC. Its translation is CSAPLSYEQYF.

The chain joins TRBV6-6 to TRBJ2-7; D perhaps matches TRBD1 (5 bases). There are 15 residues in the CDR3. CDR1 and CDR2 (germline): MNHNY, SVGAGI (reference sequence). Between the trimmed V and J ends, which lost 2 bases and 7 bases, there was a span of 18 bases. The CDR3 nucleotides read TGTGCCAGCAGTTACGGTGCAGGTGTAGGGGAAGAGCAGTACTTC. This gives the protein CASSYGAGVGEEQYF.

The chain recombines TRBV7-9 with TRBJ2-7; TRBD2 matches at 8 bases. Unmatched junction bases numbered 10, after V lost 7 bases and J lost 2 bases. The CDR3 extends over 15 amino acids. Germline V gives CDR1 SEHNR, CDR2 FQNEAQ (reference sequence). The CDR3 protein is CASTPGLGPTYEQYF. CDR3 sequence (DNA): TGTGCCAGCACCCCGGGACTAGGGCCAACCTACGAGCAGTACTTC.

The rearrangement links TRBV10-3 to TRBJ2-3, with a tentative D call TRBD2 (6 bases). Trimming took 6 bases from V and 1 from J, leaving 8 bases between them. There are 13 residues in the CDR3. Germline-derived CDR1 and CDR2 are ENHRY and SYGVKD. The CDR3 DNA reads as TGTGCCATCAGAGGGGAGGGCACAGATACGCAGTATTTT. This sequence encodes CAIRGEGTDTQYF.

This chain's CDR3 is CASSYWGGSGNTIYF. The CDR3 region has the DNA TGTGCCAGCAGTTACTGGGGGGGCTCTGGAAACACCATATATTTT. The chain carries TRBV6-5 and TRBJ1-3; maybe TRBD1 (5 bases). The V gene's germline CDR1 is MNHEY and CDR2 SVGAGI. V shed 1 base and J shed 0 bases, with 7 bases lying between them. This CDR3 contains 15 residues.

J is TRBJ1-1 and V is TRBV19, with D perhaps TRBD1 (5 bases). The V end was cut by 11 bases, the J end by 5 bases, with 18 bases between. Germline CDR1 is LNHDA and CDR2 is SQIVND (reference sequence). CDR3 length equals 13 residues. The CDR3 nucleotides are TGTGCCGGATCCTCAGGGAGGGATACTGAAGCTTTCTTT. It specifies CAGSSGRDTEAFF.

This clone was picked up one time. V usage is TRBV18 and J usage is TRBJ2-7; the D gene is possibly TRBD1 (5 bases). V was cut by 4 bases and J by 2 bases, with 9 bases left in between. The CDR3 loop spans 13 amino acids. Germline V CDR1 and CDR2: KGHSH, LQKENI. The CDR3 sequence: CASSHTGPYEQYF. The DNA for the CDR3 is TGTGCCAGCTCACACACAGGCCCCTACGAGCAGTACTTC.

The V gene is TRBV27, the J gene TRBJ1-4, with 7 bases lining up with TRBD1. The J segment lost 3 bases and the V segment lost 5 bases, leaving 6 bases of the junction unmatched. The CDR3 contains 15 residues. Per germline, CDR1 MNHEY and CDR2 SMNVEV (reference sequence). The CDR3 coding sequence is TGTGCCAGCAGTAGAGACAGGGTTTCTAATGAAAAACTGTTTTTT. Translating gives CASSRDRVSNEKLFF.

This chain links TRBV12-3 or TRBV12-4 with TRBJ2-5; D might be TRBD2 (6 bases). Trimming pared 3 bases from V and 9 bases from J, leaving 14 bases between. The CDR3 has 13 residues. The CDR3 DNA is TGTGCCAGCAGTTTTGGGGAGGAGTCGGCCCAGTACTTC. The encoded protein is CASSFGEESAQYF.

The chain carries TRBV6-5 and TRBJ2-2; possibly TRBD1 for D (6 bases). Deletions cut 6 bases from V and 7 bases from J, with 15 bases between. Germline V lookup: CDR1 MNHEY, CDR2 SVGAGI. The CDR3 loop spans 14 amino acids. The CDR3 is CASSLDRTLGELFF. CDR3 DNA sequence: TGTGCCAGCAGCCTAGACAGGACTCTCGGGGAGCTGTTTTTT.

A single count supports this clone. The rearrangement uses TRBV7-9 and TRBJ1-1; 10 bases map to TRBD1. V trimming: 5 bases; J trimming: 10 bases; junction bases outside the gene matches: 13. This CDR3 spans 15 amino acids. Germline values: CDR1 SEHNR, CDR2 FQNEAQ (reference sequence). CDR3 nucleotides: TGTGCCAGCAGCCCCCTGACAGGGGGCCTCTCCGCAGCTTTCTTT. It specifies CASSPLTGGLSAAFF.

J is TRBJ2-1 and V is TRBV7-2; possibly TRBD2 for D (6 bases). The CDR3 loop spans 16 amino acids. Per the germline V gene, CDR1 is SGHTA and CDR2 is FQGNSA. Trimming removed 3 bases at V and 0 bases at J, with 12 bases between. The CDR3 sequence is CASSFRRGASYNEQFF. Written as DNA, the CDR3 is TGTGCCAGCAGCTTCCGGAGGGGCGCCTCCTACAATGAGCAGTTCTTC.

The chain combines TRBV19 with TRBJ2-1; D might be TRBD1 (5 bases). The germline V gene has CDR1 LNHDA and CDR2 SQIVND (reference sequence). Trimming removed 5 bases at V and 0 bases at J, with 17 bases between. The CDR3 runs 17 residues. Here the CDR3 DNA reads TGTGCCAGTAGTCCAAGCTCAACAGGAAGCTCCTACAATGAGCAGTTCTTC. Amino acid sequence: CASSPSSTGSSYNEQFF.

The chain combines TRBV28 with TRBJ1-2, with TRBD1 matching 8 bases. V lost 10 bases, J lost 4 bases, and 2 bases stayed unmatched. The V gene's germline CDR1 is MDHEN and CDR2 SYDVKM. The CDR3 sequence is 11 residues long. The CDR3 bases are TGTGCCACCGGACAGGGCTATGGCTACACCTTC. This encodes CATGQGYGYTF.

The chain employs TRBV7-2 and TRBJ2-5; TRBD2 matches at 8 bases. CDR1 and CDR2 (germline): SGHTA, FQGNSA. The length of the CDR3 is 11 residues. Germline trimming cut 7 bases from V and 9 bases from J; bases unmatched to any gene: 4. The CDR3: CASTTGRAQYF. CDR3 DNA sequence: TGTGCCAGCACGACCGGGAGGGCCCAGTACTTC. Full variable domain (remainder filled in from reference TRBV7-2 and TRBJ2-5): GAGVSQSPSNKVTEKGKDVELRCDPISGHTALYWYRQSLGQGLEFLIYFQGNSAPDKSGLPSDRFSAERTGGSVSTLTIQRTQQEDSAVYLCASTTGRAQYFGPGTRLLVL.

This chain links TRBV6-5 with TRBJ2-2; D not resolved. From germline, CDR1 is MNHEY and CDR2 SVGAGI. The V end lost 7 bases, the J end lost 4 bases, and 16 bases lay between the germline ends. There are 15 residues in the CDR3. The CDR3 DNA is TGTGCCAGCATCCCCGGATTTGGAGCCACCGGGGAGCTGTTTTTT. It specifies CASIPGFGATGELFF.

J is TRBJ2-7 and V is TRBV7-2; tentative D call: TRBD1 (6 bases). The V end lost 5 bases, the J end lost 7 bases, and 27 bases lay between the germline ends. CDR1 is SGHTA, CDR2 FQGNSA, per germline. This CDR3 has 17 amino acids. The CDR3 DNA reads TGTGCCAGCAGCCCTTTTCCCGGGACAAAGAGACTAACAGAGCAGTACTTC. Translation gives CASSPFPGTKRLTEQYF. Together with reference TRBV7-2 and TRBJ2-7, the CDR3 gives the full variable domain: GAGVSQSPSNKVTEKGKDVELRCDPISGHTALYWYRQSLGQGLEFLIYFQGNSAPDKSGLPSDRFSAERTGGSVSTLTIQRTQQEDSAVYLCASSPFPGTKRLTEQYFGPGTRLTVT.